The 27 T cell receptor beta chains in this list originate from one sample, sequenced in a study of T cell responses to AZD1222 COVID-19 vaccine. Clones were sequenced by immunoSEQ multiplex PCR, and TCRdb holds only the in-frame ones, with some missing. This table holds around 94,000 clones, roughly 84% found once. The sample consisted of peripheral blood, taken on day 0 of AZD1222 vaccination. The source is an adult in good health.

This chain links TRBV5-1 with TRBJ2-1, with 8 positions matching TRBD1. The junction had 1 base not matched to a gene; V was cut back by 0 bases and J by 5 bases. This CDR3 is 14 amino acids long. Per germline, CDR1 SGHRS and CDR2 YFSETQ. The CDR3 loop is CASSLDRGNNEQFF. The DNA of the CDR3 is TGCGCCAGCAGCTTGGACAGGGGGAACAATGAGCAGTTCTTC.

The rearrangement joins TRBV25-1 to TRBJ2-7, with D uncertain. The CDR3 loop spans 13 amino acids. Germline CDR1 is MGHDK and CDR2 is SYGVNS. Trimming left V 5 bases short and J 1 base short, with 9 bases between. Written as DNA, the CDR3 is TGTGCCAGCAGTAGTGGTGGGTCCTACGAGCAGTACTTC. This sequence encodes CASSSGGSYEQYF.

The rearrangement uses TRBV7-2 and TRBJ1-4; TRBD1 is a possible D gene (5 bases). V shed 2 bases and J shed 6 bases, with 10 bases lying between them. The CDR3 spans 14 residues. CDR1 and CDR2 (germline): SGHTA, FQGNSA. The CDR3 sequence is CASSLRGGDEKLFF. CDR3 nucleotide sequence: TGTGCCAGCAGCTTACGGGGAGGGGATGAAAAACTGTTTTTT.

The chain has TRBV3-1 (or the pseudogene TRBV3-2) and TRBJ1-2; 7 bases align to TRBD1. Germline lookup yields CDR1 LGHDT and CDR2 YNNKEL (reference sequence). The CDR3 contains 14 residues. The junction had 7 bases not matched to a gene; V was cut back by 1 base and J by 8 bases. CDR3 DNA: TGTGCCAGCAGCCAAGCCAGGGGGTTGGAGGGCTACACCTTC. Translated: CASSQARGLEGYTF.

There are a few counts of this clone. The chain combines TRBV6-2 or TRBV6-3 with TRBJ1-5; D gene unclear. This CDR3 spans 13 amino acids. Between the trimmed V and J ends, which lost 6 bases and 9 bases, there was a span of 15 bases. Germline CDR1 reads MNHEY; CDR2 reads SVGEGT. The CDR3 coding sequence is TGTGCCAGCAGCCCCCCCAGCCCTCCGCCCCAGCATTTT. It translates to CASSPPSPPPQHF.

The V and J genes are TRBV6-5 and TRBJ1-1; D might be TRBD1 (6 bases). The CDR3 consists of 14 residues. CDR1 MNHEY and CDR2 SVGAGI come from the germline V gene. Trimming pared 7 bases from V and 4 bases from J, leaving 16 bases between. The CDR3 DNA reads TGTGCCAGCAATCGGGGGCTGGGGATCACTGAAGCTTTCTTT. As protein: CASNRGLGITEAFF.

V usage is TRBV7-9 and J usage is TRBJ1-1, with D unresolved. Germline CDR1 SEHNR, CDR2 FQNEAQ (reference sequence). The CDR3 contains 13 residues. V was clipped by 1 base and J by 1 base, with 4 bases between them. The CDR3 reads CASSLGENTEAFF. The CDR3 coding sequence is TGTGCCAGCAGCTTAGGGGAGAACACTGAAGCTTTCTTT.

The chain uses TRBV28 and TRBJ2-4, with D possibly TRBD1 on 6 matching bases. Trimming stripped 5 bases from V and 0 bases from J, with 14 bases between. The CDR3 is 16 amino acids. Germline CDR1 MDHEN, CDR2 SYDVKM. CDR3 DNA sequence: TGTGCCAGCAGTACCGGGACAACCCTAGCCAAAAACATTCAGTACTTC. Translating it yields CASSTGTTLAKNIQYF.

The CDR3 loop is CASSPLYSGANVLTF. The CDR3 bases are TGTGCCAGCAGTCCCCTTTACTCTGGGGCCAACGTCCTGACTTTC. The chain has TRBV27 and TRBJ2-6, with no clear D. The CDR3 has 15 amino acids. The germline V gene encodes CDR1 MNHEY and CDR2 SMNVEV (reference sequence). V lost 5 bases and J 0 bases, leaving 8 bases between the germline ends.

The V and J genes are TRBV5-4 and TRBJ2-2; D might be TRBD1 (6 bases). In germline, CDR1 is SGHNT, CDR2 YYREEE (reference sequence). V dropped 3 bases and J dropped 5 bases, with 14 bases sitting between them. The CDR3 has 15 residues. CDR3 DNA: TGTGCCAGCAGCTCGGTGGCAGGGGATACCGGGGAGCTGTTTTTT. Translation: CASSSVAGDTGELFF.

The chain carries TRBV7-8 and TRBJ1-2; D not resolved. Trimming cost V 1 base and J 8 bases, with 17 bases left between them. The V gene's germline CDR1 is SGHVS and CDR2 FQNEAQ. This CDR3 is built from 15 residues. This chain's CDR3 is CASSLELGLTLGYTF. The CDR3 DNA sequence: TGTGCCAGCAGCTTAGAGCTAGGACTGACGCTGGGCTACACCTTC.

J is TRBJ1-6 and V is TRBV7-2, with D unclear. Germline CDR1 and CDR2: SGHTA and FQGNSA. This CDR3 spans 15 amino acids. The germline V and J ends were trimmed by 2 bases and 8 bases, with 13 bases remaining between them. The CDR3 reads CASSLTQPGDSPLHF. The CDR3 DNA sequence: TGTGCCAGCAGCTTAACACAGCCTGGGGATTCACCCCTCCACTTT.

The chain links TRBV9 to TRBJ2-1; 8 bases fit TRBD2. V shed 0 bases and J 7 bases; nucleotides not matched to a gene: 6. The germline V gene has CDR1 SGDLS and CDR2 YYNGEE. This CDR3 spans 15 amino acids. The CDR3 loop reads CASSVDGGANNEQFF. Written as DNA, the CDR3 is TGTGCCAGCAGCGTAGACGGGGGGGCAAATAATGAGCAGTTCTTC. Together with reference TRBV9 and TRBJ2-1, the CDR3 gives the full variable domain: DSGVTQTPKHLITATGQRVTLRCSPRSGDLSVYWYQQSLDQGLQFLIQYYNGEERAKGNILERFSAQQFPDLHSELNLSSLELGDSALYFCASSVDGGANNEQFFGPGTRLTVL.

The chain recombines TRBV6-1 with TRBJ2-3; 10 bases match TRBD2. CDR3 size: 16 residues. Trimming took 3 bases from V and 3 from J; bases not matched to a gene: 6. Germline CDR1 and CDR2: MNHNS and SASEGT. The chain's CDR3 is CASSDRAGGRTDTQYF. The CDR3 nucleotides are TGTGCCAGCAGTGACAGAGCGGGGGGGCGGACAGATACGCAGTATTTT.

The chain is built from TRBV7-9 and TRBJ2-2; maybe TRBD1 (6 bases). This CDR3 comprises 16 residues. Trimming removed 1 base at V and 0 bases at J, with 9 bases between. Germline V gene data show CDR1 as SEHNR and CDR2 as FQNEAQ (reference sequence). CDR3 nucleotides: TGTGCCAGCAGCTTAGGGACAGTGGCGAACACCGGGGAGCTGTTTTTT. This sequence encodes CASSLGTVANTGELFF.

The chain recombines TRBV4-2 with TRBJ1-6; 7 nucleotides align to TRBD1. The germline V gene encodes CDR1 LGHNA and CDR2 YNFKEQ. The ends lost 2 bases at V and 7 bases at J; junction bases unmatched: 5. The CDR3 is 15 amino acids. Written as DNA, the CDR3 is TGTGCCAGCAGCCAACCTGACAGGGAAAATTCACCCCTCCACTTT. Protein product: CASSQPDRENSPLHF.

Notes on this clone: Other DNA sequences in the same sample also yield this CDR3. J is TRBJ2-4 and V is TRBV5-1; D gene ambiguous. Germline V lookup: CDR1 SGHRS, CDR2 YFSETQ. Trimming removed 0 bases from V and 0 bases from J, with 10 bases in between. This CDR3 is built from 16 residues. In DNA form, the CDR3 reads TGCGCCAGCAGCTTGGGCGGAGACGTAGCCAAAAACATTCAGTACTTC. This translates into CASSLGGDVAKNIQYF.

This chain links TRBV19 with TRBJ2-4; maybe TRBD2 (7 bases). The CDR3 spans 12 residues. Between the trimmed V and J ends, which lost 4 bases and 13 bases, there was a span of 14 bases. Germline V lookup: CDR1 LNHDA, CDR2 SQIVND (reference sequence). The CDR3 here is CASSTRGGGQYF. CDR3 DNA sequence: TGTGCCAGTAGTACGAGGGGAGGGGGACAGTACTTC. Based on the CDR3 plus reference TRBV19 and TRBJ2-4, the full variable domain is DGGITQSPKYLFRKEGQNVTLSCEQNLNHDAMYWYRQDPGQGLRLIYYSQIVNDFQKGDIAEGYSVSREKKESFPLTVTSAQKNPTAFYLCASSTRGGGQYFGAGTRLSVL.

The chain employs TRBV15 and TRBJ2-2; perhaps TRBD2 as D (6 bases). The germline gives CDR1 LNHNV, CDR2 YYDKDF (reference sequence). The CDR3 covers 14 residues. Deletions cut 8 bases from V and 5 bases from J, with 15 bases between. The CDR3: CATGGSFGTGELFF. DNA for the CDR3: TGTGCCACCGGAGGGAGTTTCGGGACCGGGGAGCTGTTTTTT.

This clone was seen only once. The rearrangement joins TRBV6-5 to TRBJ1-3, with D unresolved. Germline V gene data show CDR1 as MNHEY and CDR2 as SVGAGI. V lost 4 bases to trimming and J lost 9 bases, with 7 bases between them. CDR3 length equals 11 residues. The CDR3 DNA reads as TGTGCCAGCAGTTTCATGGGCACCATATATTTT. It encodes CASSFMGTIYF.

V gene TRBV6-1 combines with J gene TRBJ1-6, with 11 nucleotides matching TRBD1. The CDR3 runs to 16 residues. The germline CDR1 and CDR2 sequences are MNHNS and SASEGT. Trimming removed 4 bases from V and 2 bases from J; junction bases left unmatched: 1. This CDR3 reads CASSGTGGTYNSPLHF. Written as DNA, the CDR3 is TGTGCCAGCAGTGGGACAGGGGGCACCTATAATTCACCCCTCCACTTT.

This rearrangement joins TRBV19 to TRBJ2-3, with a weak D call TRBD1 (6 bases). Trimming took off 4 bases at V and 0 bases at J, with 14 bases between the two ends. The CDR3 is made up of 16 amino acids. Germline values: CDR1 LNHDA, CDR2 SQIVND (reference sequence). The CDR3 loop is CASSKSTGISTDTQYF. In DNA form, the CDR3 reads TGTGCCAGTAGTAAATCTACAGGGATAAGCACAGATACGCAGTATTTT.

This clone occurred once. This sequence joins TRBV5-4 and TRBJ1-2; maybe TRBD1 (5 bases). Between the trimmed V and J ends, which lost 4 bases and 5 bases, there was a span of 15 bases. Per germline, CDR1 SGHNT and CDR2 YYREEE (reference sequence). The CDR3 runs 14 residues. For the CDR3, the DNA is TGTGCCAGCAGCGACACAGGTCGTCTGTATGGCTACACCTTC. It codes for CASSDTGRLYGYTF.

The chain is built from TRBV19 and TRBJ2-1, with 7 nucleotides matching TRBD2. Per the germline V gene, CDR1 is LNHDA and CDR2 is SQIVND (reference sequence). The V and J ends lost 5 bases and 4 bases, in that order; junction bases with no gene match: 11. The CDR3 has 16 residues. CDR3 amino acids: CASSAQGGRSYNEQFF. Here the CDR3 DNA reads TGTGCCAGTAGTGCTCAGGGAGGGAGATCGTACAATGAGCAGTTCTTC.

This clone was counted a single time. V is TRBV5-6 and J is TRBJ2-1; D is unclear. Trimming left V 3 bases short and J 1 base short, with 14 bases between. CDR1 is SGHDT, CDR2 YYEEEE, per germline. This CDR3 has 16 residues. The CDR3 spells CASSSPGGGSYNEQFF. The CDR3 region has the DNA TGTGCCAGCAGCTCCCCCGGCGGTGGGTCCTACAATGAGCAGTTCTTC. Drawing the rest from reference TRBV5-6 and TRBJ2-1, the complete variable domain is DAGVTQSPTHLIKTRGQQVTLRCSPKSGHDTVSWYQQALGQGPQFIFQYYEEEERQRGNFPDRFSGHQFPNYSSELNVNALLLGDSALYLCASSSPGGGSYNEQFFGPGTRLTVL.

This chain links TRBV10-1 with TRBJ2-3, with no clear D. The CDR3 runs to 13 residues. Germline V gene sequence: CDR1 WNHNN, CDR2 SYGVQD (reference sequence). V lost 3 bases and J lost 0, with 4 bases in between. CDR3 residues: CASSDGSTDTQYF. Here the CDR3 DNA reads TGCGCCAGCAGTGACGGGAGCACAGATACGCAGTATTTT.

This chain links TRBV6-2 or TRBV6-3 with TRBJ2-7, with 12 bases fitting TRBD1. V lost 3 bases and J lost 4; bases outside the gene matches: 4. There are 15 residues in the CDR3. CDR1 is MNHEY, CDR2 SVGEGT, per germline. CDR3 residues: CASSYGTGGFYEQYF. CDR3 DNA sequence: TGTGCCAGCAGTTATGGGACAGGGGGCTTTTACGAGCAGTACTTC.